The 10 T cell receptor beta chains below come from one sample, sequenced in a study of blood T cells in healthy people across ages. Sample-barcoded 5' priming and a J-beta primer mix drove a second PCR of 7 to 11 cycles. TCRdb reprocessed the 5' RACE reads with MiXCR, giving one entry per CDR3 protein. The repertoire includes about 770,000 distinct CDR3 sequences, about 42% of them detected once, and roughly 19% sits in the top ten. The material sequenced was blood. The receptors originated from a man in his 60s in good health.

V usage is TRBV4-1 and J usage is TRBJ2-1; no reliable D call. The CDR3 has 15 amino acids. Trimming pared 1 base from V and 4 bases from J, leaving 11 bases between. Germline assignment: CDR1 MGHRA and CDR2 YSYEKL. The CDR3 region is CASSQVSLGYNEQFF. The CDR3, as DNA: TGCGCCAGCAGCCAAGTTAGTCTAGGATACAATGAGCAGTTCTTC.

The genes are TRBV24-1 and TRBJ2-7, with TRBD1 matching over 8 bases. CDR3 length: 21 residues. The germline V gene encodes CDR1 KGHDR and CDR2 SFDVKD. V lost 0 bases, J lost 0 bases, and 18 bases stayed unmatched. The CDR3 DNA follows: TGTGCCACCAGTGATTTGCTAGATGAGGGACAGGCCCCCTCGAGCTCCTACGAGCAGTACTTC. Translated: CATSDLLDEGQAPSSSYEQYF.

V gene TRBV28 combines with J gene TRBJ2-4, with 9 bases aligning to TRBD1. Gene TRBJ2-7 matches the end of the DNA better, so the J call may be wrong. The CDR3 loop spans 16 amino acids. In germline, CDR1 is MDHEN, CDR2 SYDVKM. The CDR3 region has the DNA TGTGCCAGCAGGAGAACCCTGACAGGGGGGTCCTACGAGCAGTACTTC. Protein sequence: CASRRTLTGGSYEQYF.

This clonotype was seen a few times. V and J are TRBV20-1 and TRBJ1-2; TRBD1 might be the D (5 bases). The germline gives CDR1 DFQATT, CDR2 SNEGSKA (reference sequence). Trimming shortened V by 1 base and J by 6 bases, and 12 bases separated the two germline ends. CDR3 length: 13 residues. In DNA form, the CDR3 reads TGCAGTGCTAGAGGGATACAGGAGCATGGCTACACCTTC. This sequence encodes CSARGIQEHGYTF.

This clonotype showed up just a few times. The V and J genes are TRBV6-5 and TRBJ1-6; perhaps TRBD1 as D (5 bases). Per the germline V gene, CDR1 is MNHEY and CDR2 is SVGAGI. With 0 bases removed from V and 9 bases from J, the gap between germline ends came to 15 bases. The CDR3 is 16 residues long. The CDR3 sequence is CASSYSVSGGGSPLHF. As DNA, the CDR3 is TGTGCCAGCAGTTACTCTGTTTCCGGGGGAGGTTCACCCCTCCACTTT.

The V call is TRBV6-5, the J call TRBJ1-6; D remains unclear. Germline V gene data show CDR1 as MNHEY and CDR2 as SVGAGI. The CDR3 is made up of 14 amino acids. Trimming removed 2 bases at V and 9 bases at J, with 11 bases between. The CDR3 here is CASSYRSFGSPLHF. CDR3 bases: TGTGCCAGCAGTTACAGGTCATTCGGTTCACCCCTCCACTTT.

This clonotype showed up just a few times. The V and J genes are TRBV12-3 or TRBV12-4 and TRBJ1-6; D gene ambiguous. V shed 2 bases and J shed 5 bases, with 10 bases lying between them. This CDR3 has 15 amino acids. Here the CDR3 DNA reads TGTGCCAGCAGTTTAACACAAGCCAATAATTCACCCCTCCACTTT. It codes for CASSLTQANNSPLHF.

There are many counts of this clonotype. CDR3 in amino acids: CASGYEQYF. The DNA for the CDR3 is TGTGCCAGCGGTTACGAGCAGTACTTC. This chain connects TRBV7-2 to TRBJ2-7; D is uncertain. In germline, CDR1 is SGHTA, CDR2 FQGNSA. Trimming took off 8 bases at V and 4 bases at J, with 3 bases between the two ends. This CDR3 is built from 9 residues.

The chain combines TRBV15 with TRBJ2-7; the match to TRBD2 covers 7 bases. CDR3 length: 14 amino acids. The J segment lost 2 bases and the V segment lost 1 base, leaving 2 bases of the junction unmatched. Germline assignment: CDR1 LNHNV and CDR2 YYDKDF (reference sequence). For the CDR3, the DNA is TGTGCCACCAGCAGAGGGCGGGAGACCTACGAGCAGTACTTC. It is translated as CATSRGRETYEQYF.

This clonotype was recorded a few times. The V gene is TRBV2, the J gene TRBJ2-4, with 10 bases aligning to TRBD1. TRBJ2-7 explains the end of the DNA better; the J call may be wrong. There are 14 residues in the CDR3. Germline V lookup: CDR1 SNHLY, CDR2 FYNNEI. The CDR3 here is CASNSGTGVPEQYF. As DNA, the CDR3 is TGTGCCAGCAATTCCGGGACAGGGGTTCCCGAGCAGTACTTC.